The 14 T cell receptor beta chains presented below share a single source sample, sequenced in a study of T cells in Graves' hyperthyroidism and ophthalmopathy. Amplified TCR beta CDR3 regions derived from RNA transcripts. HTBI primers were the set used in a first-round RT-PCR of the TCR CDR3. One entry per CDR3 protein results from TCRdb running MiXCR on the multiplex PCR reads. The data show around 610,000 distinct CDR3 sequences, roughly 14% seen once. Input material: blood. These receptors came from a woman in her 40s with Graves' ophthalmopathy.

The chain combines TRBV9 with TRBJ1-3; no definite D call. The CDR3 covers 15 residues. Trimming left V 2 bases short and J 0 bases short, with 9 bases between. The germline V gene has CDR1 SGDLS and CDR2 YYNGEE. The CDR3 region is CASSVRESSGNTIYF. The DNA for the CDR3 is TGTGCCAGCAGCGTGAGGGAGAGCTCTGGAAACACCATATATTTT. The whole variable domain, remainder taken from reference TRBV9 and TRBJ1-3, is DSGVTQTPKHLITATGQRVTLRCSPRSGDLSVYWYQQSLDQGLQFLIQYYNGEERAKGNILERFSAQQFPDLHSELNLSSLELGDSALYFCASSVRESSGNTIYFGEGSWLTVV.

This chain uses TRBV28 with TRBJ2-5, with D perhaps matching TRBD2 (5 bases). Germline V gene sequence: CDR1 MDHEN, CDR2 SYDVKM. This CDR3 region has 15 residues. Deletions cut 5 bases from V and 5 bases from J, with 18 bases between. Here the CDR3 DNA reads TGTGCCAGCAGTCTTCTCCGACGGGATAGGGAGACCCAGTACTTC. This translates into CASSLLRRDRETQYF.

This clonotype was detected many times. The chain joins TRBV28 to TRBJ2-5; possible D gene TRBD1, 6 bases. The CDR3 totals 15 residues. V was clipped by 3 bases and J by 4 bases, with 15 bases between them. CDR1 is MDHEN, CDR2 SYDVKM, per germline. CDR3 region: CASSFGYREGETQYF. The CDR3 nucleotides read TGTGCCAGCAGTTTCGGATACAGGGAAGGAGAGACCCAGTACTTC.

The chain combines TRBV28 with TRBJ1-5; D is undetermined. The CDR3 sequence is 14 residues long. Trimming removed 6 bases from V and 7 bases from J, with 16 bases in between. The V gene's germline CDR1 is MDHEN and CDR2 SYDVKM. The CDR3 sequence is CASSPISQGQPQHF. The DNA for the CDR3 is TGTGCCAGCAGCCCCATCTCCCAAGGACAGCCCCAGCATTTT.

This clonotype has a count of ten or more. CDR3 bases: TGTGCCAGTAACCCGGGGACGGCGACAGAGCAGTACTTC. Protein sequence: CASNPGTATEQYF. The chain uses TRBV19 and TRBJ2-7; D possibly uses TRBD1 or TRBD2 (5 bases each). Germline CDR1 LNHDA, CDR2 SQIVND (reference sequence). Trimming removed 7 bases from V and 7 bases from J, with 17 bases in between. This CDR3 contains 13 residues.

This clonotype showed up just a few times. The CDR3 DNA follows: TGCAGCGTTGGACCTAGCGGGAGTCTTTACGAGCAGTACTTC. Translated, it gives CSVGPSGSLYEQYF. The genes are TRBV29-1 and TRBJ2-7, with 10 bases lining up with TRBD2. The CDR3 contains 14 residues. CDR1 and CDR2 (germline): SQVTM, ANQGSEA. The trim removed 4 bases at V and 4 bases at J, leaving 7 bases unmatched.

This clonotype was detected many times. J is TRBJ1-2 and V is TRBV15; unclear D gene. Trimming pared 6 bases from V and 3 bases from J, leaving 5 bases between. CDR3 length equals 11 residues. Germline CDR1 is LNHNV and CDR2 is YYDKDF (reference sequence). The CDR3 DNA sequence: TGTGCCACCAGGGCAGACTATGGCTACACCTTC. Translation: CATRADYGYTF.

This clonotype was counted at least ten times. The J gene is TRBJ1-5, the V gene TRBV19; D remains unclear. The CDR3 is 16 amino acids. The V gene lost 3 bases and the J gene lost 0 bases, with 12 bases spanning the gap. Germline lookup yields CDR1 LNHDA and CDR2 SQIVND (reference sequence). The CDR3 nucleotides read TGTGCCAGTAGTATTGCGTCTTACAATAGCAATCAGCCCCAGCATTTT. Translating it yields CASSIASYNSNQPQHF.

This clonotype came up many times. The V gene is TRBV19, the J gene TRBJ2-7; 8 positions agree with TRBD1. The germline V gene has CDR1 LNHDA and CDR2 SQIVND (reference sequence). This CDR3 spans 15 amino acids. J gave up 3 bases and V 2 bases, and 6 bases lay outside the gene matches. The CDR3 nucleotides are TGTGCCAGTAGTATAATAGCAGGGGGCAGCTACGAGCAGTACTTC. Encoded protein: CASSIIAGGSYEQYF.

This clonotype appeared many times. V usage is TRBV10-3 and J usage is TRBJ2-7; D gene ambiguous. Per the germline V gene, CDR1 is ENHRY and CDR2 is SYGVKD. The length of the CDR3 is 12 residues. Deletions cut 9 bases from V and 0 bases from J, with 9 bases between. DNA for the CDR3: TGTGCCATAGCCCGAAGCTCCTACGAGCAGTACTTC. Its translation: CAIARSSYEQYF.

This clonotype was picked up many times. The chain links TRBV20-1 to TRBJ2-7; the match to TRBD1 covers 7 bases. V dropped 3 bases and J dropped 5; count of bases not matched to a gene: 13. Germline CDR1 is DFQATT and CDR2 is SNEGSKA (reference sequence). The CDR3 contains 15 residues. The CDR3 sequence: CSARETRPTGDEQYF. The CDR3 coding sequence is TGCAGTGCTAGGGAGACAAGACCAACAGGGGACGAGCAGTACTTC.

The V call is TRBV12-3 or TRBV12-4, the J call TRBJ2-5, with TRBD2 matching over 9 bases. V lost 5 bases, J lost 5 bases, and 9 bases stayed unmatched. The CDR3 runs to 15 residues. DNA for the CDR3: TGTGCCAGCAGTGCACAAGCGGGAGGCCGGGAGACCCAGTACTTC. As protein: CASSAQAGGRETQYF.

The chain combines TRBV4-1 with TRBJ2-7; 11 bases map to TRBD1. In germline, CDR1 is MGHRA, CDR2 YSYEKL. J lost 2 bases, V lost 0 bases, and 3 bases had no gene match. The CDR3 is 16 amino acids. Here the CDR3 DNA reads TGCGCCAGCAGCCAAGATTTGGGACAGGGGGCCTACGAGCAGTACTTC. Its translation: CASSQDLGQGAYEQYF.

This clonotype was found many times. The chain is built from TRBV7-9 and TRBJ2-5, with a weak D call TRBD2 (6 bases). Per the germline V gene, CDR1 is SEHNR and CDR2 is FQNEAQ (reference sequence). The length of the CDR3 is 14 residues. The ends were cut back, 5 bases at V and 5 bases at J, with 15 bases in the middle. The CDR3 coding sequence is TGTGCCAGCAGCCCCCTCTCGGGGAGGGAGACCCAGTACTTC. Amino acid sequence: CASSPLSGRETQYF.